Sequencing of this TCR beta chain was carried out in a study of CD8+ T cells in alopecia areata. The treatment here: oral pan-JAK inhibitor, 5-10 mg twice daily. Once RNA had been extracted, it was reverse transcribed into cDNA to act as the sequencing template. TCRdb's copy holds only in-frame clones and misses some; the assay was immunoSEQ multiplex PCR. Counted here are 190,000 or so clones, about 60% occurring once; the ten biggest clones make up 10% to 15%. This clone was observed a single time. The CDR3 is 15 residues long. Looked up from germline, CDR1 is MGHRA and CDR2 is YSYEKL. With 1 base removed from V and 3 bases from J, the gap between germline ends came to 12 bases.

The genes are TRBV4-1 and TRBJ1-2, with D tentatively TRBD1 (6 bases). The source material was CD8+ T cells sorted from blood, sampled at week 24, from a patient treated with tofacitinib. The receptor was isolated from a human donor with alopecia areata. The CDR3 spells CASSQAWTADYGYTF. The CDR3 nucleotides read TGCGCCAGCAGCCAAGCTTGGACAGCTGACTATGGCTACACCTTC.